The 14 T cell receptor beta chains listed next were all sequenced from one sample in a study of cytomegalovirus exposure and HLA in healthy donors. In the PCR, 60 Vbeta and 13 Jbeta primers were used. Method: immunoSEQ multiplex PCR; TCRdb's copy keeps in-frame clones and lacks some. This table holds fewer than 110,000 clones, around 85% found once. Material for sequencing was PBMCs. Source of these receptors: a man younger than 45 in good health and CMV-seronegative.

This clone was observed a single time. The rearrangement joins TRBV6-6 to TRBJ1-1; D gene unclear. The CDR3 is 15 residues long. Germline assignment: CDR1 MNHNY and CDR2 SVGAGI (reference sequence). V was trimmed by 0 bases and J by 1 base, leaving 9 bases between them. The chain's CDR3 is CASSYSGIANTEAFF. Here the CDR3 DNA reads TGTGCCAGCAGTTACTCCGGGATAGCGAACACTGAAGCTTTCTTT.

This chain connects TRBV13 to TRBJ2-5; D may be TRBD1 (6 bases). Trimming removed 6 bases at V and 5 bases at J, with 10 bases between. Looked up from germline, CDR1 is PRHDT and CDR2 is FYEKMQ (reference sequence). The CDR3 totals 12 residues. CDR3 sequence: CASSTGTETQYF. The CDR3 bases are TGTGCCAGCAGTACAGGGACGGAGACCCAGTACTTC.

This chain connects TRBV28 to TRBJ2-5, with D perhaps TRBD2 (5 bases). V was trimmed by 4 bases and J by 2 bases, leaving 17 bases between them. The length of the CDR3 is 16 residues. Per germline, CDR1 MDHEN and CDR2 SYDVKM. In DNA, the CDR3 is TGTGCCAGCAGTTGCCGAGGTCGGGGATGTCAAGAGACCCAGTACTTC. It yields the protein CASSCRGRGCQETQYF.

The CDR3 sequence: CASSGDTQASQYF. The CDR3 nucleotides read TGTGCCAGCAGCGGGGACACCCAAGCCAGTCAGTACTTC. V is TRBV28 and J is TRBJ2-7; weak D call: TRBD1 (6 bases). V was clipped by 6 bases and J by 10 bases, with 19 bases between them. This CDR3 region has 13 residues. CDR1 is MDHEN and CDR2 is SYDVKM in the germline V gene.

This chain connects TRBV28 to TRBJ2-7, with 8 bases matching TRBD1. Losses at the gene ends were 6 bases for V and 2 bases for J; bases not matched to a gene: 9. This CDR3 has 15 amino acids. Germline V gene data show CDR1 as MDHEN and CDR2 as SYDVKM. This chain's CDR3 is CASSRTGTGTYEQYF. DNA of the CDR3: TGTGCCAGCAGCCGAACCGGGACAGGCACCTACGAGCAGTACTTC.

The chain uses TRBV25-1 and TRBJ2-7; 12 nucleotides line up with TRBD2. Germline V gene sequence: CDR1 MGHDK, CDR2 SYGVNS. CDR3 length: 16 residues. The J segment lost 7 bases and the V segment lost 3 bases, leaving 10 bases of the junction unmatched. The CDR3 region has the DNA TGTGCCAGCAGTGAGTCTAGCGGGGGGGCTGGGGTGGAGCAGTACTTC. Residues: CASSESSGGAGVEQYF.

This chain links TRBV28 with TRBJ1-5; the D gene is possibly TRBD1 (6 bases). V was pared by 8 bases and J by 2 bases, with 13 bases between. The CDR3 covers 14 residues. Germline V gene lookup returns CDR1 MDHEN and CDR2 SYDVKM. The CDR3 here is CASRTWTGNQPQHF. CDR3 nucleotides: TGTGCCAGCCGCACCTGGACAGGCAATCAGCCCCAGCATTTT. Full variable domain (remainder filled in from reference TRBV28 and TRBJ1-5): DVKVTQSSRYLVKRTGEKVFLECVQDMDHENMFWYRQDPGLGLRLIYFSYDVKMKEKGDIPEGYSVSREKKERFSLILESASTNQTSMYLCASRTWTGNQPQHFGDGTRLSIL.

This chain links TRBV5-6 with TRBJ1-2; D perhaps matches TRBD1 (6 bases). CDR1 is SGHDT, CDR2 YYEEEE, per germline. The CDR3 length is 12 residues. V lost 3 bases and J 6 bases, leaving 9 bases between the germline ends. CDR3 DNA: TGTGCCAGCAGCTCCAGGGGTAATGGCTACACCTTC. Its protein product is CASSSRGNGYTF.

J is TRBJ2-1 and V is TRBV6-5; maybe TRBD2 (6 bases). V was pared by 0 bases and J by 15 bases, with 15 bases between. The germline CDR1 and CDR2 sequences are MNHEY and SVGAGI. This CDR3 contains 13 residues. The CDR3 region has the DNA TGTGCCAGCAGTTACTCCGAGGGACTGATCTCGTTCTTC. Translating gives CASSYSEGLISFF.

This clone occurred a few times. V is TRBV6-1 and J is TRBJ2-1, with 10 bases that match TRBD2. The CDR3 runs 14 residues. Germline loops: CDR1 MNHNS, CDR2 SASEGT. Losses at the gene ends were 10 bases for V and 3 bases for J; bases not matched to a gene: 6. The CDR3 here is CANSSGGLYNEQFF. The CDR3 coding sequence is TGTGCCAACTCTAGCGGGGGCCTCTACAATGAGCAGTTCTTC.

The V and J genes are TRBV5-6 and TRBJ1-3; TRBD1 agrees at 10 bases. CDR3 length: 16 residues. CDR1 is SGHDT, CDR2 YYEEEE, per germline. The junction had 6 bases not matched to a gene; V was cut back by 4 bases and J by 2 bases. The CDR3 region is CASSRQGTGAGNTIYF. CDR3 DNA sequence: TGTGCCAGCAGCAGACAGGGGACAGGGGCTGGAAACACCATATATTTT. Full variable domain (remainder filled in from reference TRBV5-6 and TRBJ1-3): DAGVTQSPTHLIKTRGQQVTLRCSPKSGHDTVSWYQQALGQGPQFIFQYYEEEERQRGNFPDRFSGHQFPNYSSELNVNALLLGDSALYLCASSRQGTGAGNTIYFGEGSWLTVV.

This clone has only one observation. The V and J genes are TRBV13 and TRBJ2-5; 10 bases align to TRBD1. The CDR3 runs 15 residues. Germline V gene data show CDR1 as PRHDT and CDR2 as FYEKMQ (reference sequence). V lost 3 bases and J lost 5; bases outside the gene matches: 6. CDR3: CASSLTTGGRETQYF. CDR3 DNA: TGTGCCAGCAGCTTGACGACAGGGGGCCGCGAGACCCAGTACTTC.

The chain links TRBV5-1 to TRBJ2-3; 8 bases agree with TRBD1. Germline CDR1 is SGHRS and CDR2 is YFSETQ. The V segment lost 2 bases and the J segment 0 bases; nucleotides outside the gene matches: 5. This CDR3 region has 16 residues. DNA of the CDR3: TGCGCCAGCAGCTTACCTCGACAGGGGAGCACAGATACGCAGTATTTT. Its translation is CASSLPRQGSTDTQYF.

The V and J genes are TRBV18 and TRBJ2-2; a possible D gene is TRBD2 (5 bases). Germline-derived CDR1 and CDR2 are KGHSH and LQKENI. The V end was cut by 0 bases, the J end by 2 bases, with 7 bases between. The CDR3 has 15 residues. In DNA form, the CDR3 reads TGTGCCAGCTCACCACCACTAGATAACACCGGGGAGCTGTTTTTT. As protein: CASSPPLDNTGELFF.